The 27 T cell receptor beta chains below were found in one sample sequenced in a study of early T cells in non-severe SARS-CoV-2 infection. From the 5' RACE reads, TCRdb called clonotypes with MiXCR, one entry per CDR3 protein. The sample has approximately 52,000 distinct CDR3 sequences, about 16% seen once. The source was whole blood, collected at baseline. All receptors derive from an adult who was a healthcare worker with PCR-confirmed SARS-CoV-2 infection or an uninfected control (not recorded which).

J is TRBJ2-2 and V is TRBV28; D might be TRBD1 (5 bases). CDR3 length: 14 residues. The V and J ends lost 10 bases and 3 bases respectively, with 15 bases between them. Germline V gene data show CDR1 as MDHEN and CDR2 as SYDVKM. In nucleotides, the CDR3 is TGTGCCACCCTTAATCTGGGGCACACCGGGGAGCTGTTTTTT. Its protein product is CATLNLGHTGELFF.

This clonotype was picked up many times. This rearrangement joins TRBV27 to TRBJ2-5; 16 bases align to TRBD2. The length of the CDR3 is 16 residues. The trim removed 7 bases at V and 5 bases at J, leaving 7 bases unmatched. From germline, CDR1 is MNHEY and CDR2 SMNVEV (reference sequence). The CDR3 is CASTGTSGRGWETQYF. For the CDR3, the DNA is TGTGCCAGCACCGGGACTAGCGGGAGGGGCTGGGAGACCCAGTACTTC.

This clonotype was recorded at least ten times. The rearrangement joins TRBV7-9 to TRBJ2-2, with 7 bases aligning to TRBD1. V lost 5 bases to trimming and J lost 2 bases; unmatched junction nucleotides: 2. CDR1 is SEHNR and CDR2 is FQNEAQ in the germline V gene (reference sequence). The CDR3 is 14 residues long. CDR3 in DNA: TGTGCCAGCAGCAGGGACAGAAACACCGGGGAGCTGTTTTTT. This gives the protein CASSRDRNTGELFF.

The chain recombines TRBV3-1 with TRBJ2-7; 11 nucleotides align to TRBD2. Germline V gene data show CDR1 as LGHDT and CDR2 as YNNKEL (reference sequence). The CDR3 is 17 residues long. Trimming took 1 base from V and 2 from J; bases not matched to a gene: 7. CDR3 residues: CASSQASSGRFPYEQYF. The CDR3 bases are TGTGCCAGCAGCCAAGCTTCTAGCGGGAGGTTCCCCTACGAGCAGTACTTC.

This clonotype was recorded a few times. The chain combines TRBV3-1 with TRBJ2-7; D remains ambiguous. The CDR3 length is 12 residues. Per the germline V gene, CDR1 is LGHDT and CDR2 is YNNKEL (reference sequence). Trimming removed 1 base at V and 4 bases at J, with 5 bases between. The CDR3 is CASSQVGYEQYF. CDR3 nucleotides: TGTGCCAGCAGCCAAGTTGGGTACGAGCAGTACTTC.

This clonotype has a count of ten or more. This chain connects TRBV10-3 to TRBJ2-6; no clear D. Trimming took 3 bases from V and 2 from J, leaving 8 bases between them. The V gene's germline CDR1 is ENHRY and CDR2 SYGVKD. The CDR3 extends over 15 amino acids. The CDR3 coding sequence is TGTGCCATCAGTGATATACAGCCTGGGGCCAACGTCCTGACTTTC. Protein product: CAISDIQPGANVLTF.

There are a few counts of this clonotype. The chain has TRBV30 and TRBJ2-7, with D tentatively TRBD1 (6 bases). This CDR3 has 14 residues. The V end lost 8 bases, the J end lost 7 bases, and 24 bases lay between the germline ends. From germline, CDR1 is GTSNPN and CDR2 SVGIG (reference sequence). Written as DNA, the CDR3 is TGTGCCCGGTCGGAGCAGGGGTATACAGTTGAGCAGTACTTC. Protein sequence: CARSEQGYTVEQYF.

The chain recombines TRBV13 with TRBJ1-4, with a possible D match to TRBD1 (5 bases). CDR1 is PRHDT, CDR2 FYEKMQ, per germline (reference sequence). V was shortened by 0 bases and J by 2 bases, with 10 bases between the two germline ends. The CDR3 runs 16 residues. CDR3: CASSLGQGPTNEKLFF. The CDR3 DNA sequence: TGTGCCAGCAGCTTAGGCCAGGGACCGACTAATGAAAAACTGTTTTTT.

The chain links TRBV6-5 to TRBJ2-1; D may correspond to TRBD1 or TRBD2 (6 bases each). Germline-derived CDR1 and CDR2 are MNHEY and SVGAGI. There are 16 residues in the CDR3. V was cut by 0 bases and J by 1 base, with 10 bases left in between. The CDR3, as DNA: TGTGCCAGCAGTTACTCCCCGGGGGCTTCCTACAATGAGCAGTTCTTC. It translates to CASSYSPGASYNEQFF.

The gene calls are TRBV5-1 and TRBJ2-3; D remains unclear. Germline CDR1 is SGHRS and CDR2 is YFSETQ. V lost 0 bases to trimming and J lost 4 bases, with 9 bases between them. This CDR3 is built from 14 residues. CDR3 DNA sequence: TGCGCCAGCAGCTTGGGGCAGAGCGCAGATACGCAGTATTTT. Residues: CASSLGQSADTQYF.

The V gene is TRBV5-8, the J gene TRBJ2-5; D is ambiguous. CDR1 and CDR2 (germline): SGHTS, YDEGEE. The CDR3 covers 11 residues. V was trimmed by 3 bases and J by 5 bases, leaving 5 bases between them. Here the CDR3 DNA reads TGTGCCAGCAGCTGGGCCGAGACCCAGTACTTC. Amino acids: CASSWAETQYF. Using reference TRBV5-8 and TRBJ2-5 for the parts outside the CDR3, the full variable domain is EAGVTQSPTHLIKTRGQQATLRCSPISGHTSVYWYQQALGLGLQFLLWYDEGEERNRGNFPPRFSGRQFPNYSSELNVNALELEDSALYLCASSWAETQYFGPGTRLLVL.

This clonotype was observed a few times. The chain employs TRBV11-2 and TRBJ2-1; tentatively, D is TRBD1 (5 bases). Germline CDR1 SGHAT, CDR2 FQNNGV. The CDR3 runs 12 residues. V gave up 3 bases and J gave up 5 bases, with 5 bases separating them. The CDR3 DNA reads TGTGCCAGCAGCTTGACAGACAATGAGCAGTTCTTC. It translates to CASSLTDNEQFF.

This sequence joins TRBV2 and TRBJ2-3; D call uncertain. The CDR3 covers 13 residues. Looked up from germline, CDR1 is SNHLY and CDR2 is FYNNEI. The germline V and J ends were trimmed by 7 bases and 4 bases, with 12 bases remaining between them. The CDR3 nucleotides read TGTGCCAGCACTCCGGTGGGCCCAGATACGCAGTATTTT. This codes for CASTPVGPDTQYF. Using reference TRBV2 and TRBJ2-3 for the parts outside the CDR3, the full variable domain is EPEVTQTPSHQVTQMGQEVILRCVPISNHLYFYWYRQILGQKVEFLVSFYNNEISEKSEIFDDQFSVERPDGSNFTLKIRSTKLEDSAMYFCASTPVGPDTQYFGPGTRLTVL.

This chain joins TRBV9 and TRBJ2-6; 7 bases line up with TRBD1. Germline V gene lookup returns CDR1 SGDLS and CDR2 YYNGEE. V trimming: 4 bases; J trimming: 2 bases; junction bases outside the gene matches: 6. The CDR3 covers 16 residues. The CDR3 nucleotides are TGTGCCAGCAGCATGGACAGGTCCGCTGGGGCCAACGTCCTGACTTTC. Translating gives CASSMDRSAGANVLTF.

This clonotype showed up just once. The gene calls are TRBV4-1 and TRBJ2-7; 16 bases are shared with TRBD2. The V and J ends lost 3 bases and 4 bases, in that order; junction bases with no gene match: 6. There are 17 residues in the CDR3. Looked up from germline, CDR1 is MGHRA and CDR2 is YSYEKL. In nucleotides, the CDR3 is TGCGCCAGCAGCCAGGGACTAGCGGGAGGGCCTTATTACGAGCAGTACTTC. Translated: CASSQGLAGGPYYEQYF.

This clonotype has at least ten counts. The chain has TRBV11-2 and TRBJ1-1, with D possibly TRBD1 on 6 matching bases. The germline V gene encodes CDR1 SGHAT and CDR2 FQNNGV. V was trimmed by 6 bases and J by 3 bases, leaving 17 bases between them. The CDR3 has 15 residues. CDR3 DNA: TGTGCCAGCAGTTGGGACACTACATGGGACACTGAAGCTTTCTTT. Translation: CASSWDTTWDTEAFF.

This sequence joins TRBV7-9 and TRBJ2-1; 9 bases line up with TRBD2. There are 15 residues in the CDR3. V dropped 6 bases and J dropped 3; count of bases not matched to a gene: 6. The germline V gene has CDR1 SEHNR and CDR2 FQNEAQ (reference sequence). The CDR3 bases are TGTGCCAGCAGTCCGGGGACTAGCCGCTACAATGAGCAGTTCTTC. Protein sequence: CASSPGTSRYNEQFF.

V is TRBV6-6 and J is TRBJ2-5; 8 bases match TRBD1. This CDR3 spans 13 amino acids. The germline CDR1 and CDR2 sequences are MNHNY and SVGAGI (reference sequence). V lost 7 bases to trimming and J lost 5 bases; unmatched junction nucleotides: 6. CDR3: CASNRGQVETQYF. In DNA, the CDR3 is TGTGCCAGCAACCGGGGACAGGTGGAGACCCAGTACTTC.

There are many counts of this clonotype. The chain is built from TRBV6-6 and TRBJ2-7; D gene uncertain. The CDR3 contains 14 residues. CDR1 and CDR2 from the germline V gene are MNHNY and SVGAGI (reference sequence). V lost 9 bases and J 0 bases, leaving 15 bases between the germline ends. The CDR3 nucleotides are TGTGCCAGTTTCGGTAGGTCGAACTCCTACGAGCAGTACTTC. Translated: CASFGRSNSYEQYF.

This clonotype was seen more than once but under ten times. J is TRBJ1-2 and V is TRBV18; D possibly corresponds to TRBD1 (6 bases). Germline V CDR1 and CDR2: KGHSH, LQKENI. This CDR3 has 13 residues. Trimming took 3 bases from V and 1 from J, leaving 6 bases between them. The CDR3, as DNA: TGTGCCAGCTCACCGGACAGTAACTATGGCTACACCTTC. It yields the protein CASSPDSNYGYTF.

The chain recombines TRBV20-1 with TRBJ1-5; D might be TRBD1 (6 bases). CDR1 is DFQATT and CDR2 is SNEGSKA in the germline V gene (reference sequence). The CDR3 is 13 residues long. The CDR3 sequence: CSPLQGPGQPQHF. CDR3 DNA: TGCAGCCCCCTACAGGGCCCGGGGCAGCCCCAGCATTTT.

The chain uses TRBV11-3 and TRBJ2-7; D is unclear. The V end lost 6 bases, the J end lost 6 bases, and 21 bases lay between the germline ends. The CDR3 totals 15 residues. CDR1 and CDR2 (germline): SGHNT, YENEEA. CDR3 in amino acids: CASSLDSDGATEQYF. DNA for the CDR3: TGTGCCAGCAGTCTTGACTCGGACGGAGCCACCGAGCAGTACTTC.

This rearrangement joins TRBV20-1 to TRBJ1-5; 7 positions match TRBD1. Trimming at V came to 6 bases and at J to 3 bases, leaving 8 bases not matched to a gene. The CDR3 is 14 amino acids. Per the germline V gene, CDR1 is DFQATT and CDR2 is SNEGSKA (reference sequence). The DNA for the CDR3 is TGCAGTGCAAAACATGACAGGGCCAATCAGCCCCAGCATTTT. Amino acid sequence: CSAKHDRANQPQHF.

This clonotype was detected ten times or more. The chain links TRBV20-1 to TRBJ1-2; D not resolved. The V gene's germline CDR1 is DFQATT and CDR2 SNEGSKA (reference sequence). V was pared by 5 bases and J by 4 bases, with 11 bases between. The CDR3 totals 12 residues. The CDR3 nucleotides read TGCAGTGCTTTGGACGATTTCTATGGCTACACCTTC. It is translated as CSALDDFYGYTF.

In its sample, this clonotype was seen many times. The rearrangement links TRBV24-1 to TRBJ1-5; D not resolved. The ends were cut back, 0 bases at V and 0 bases at J, with 8 bases in the middle. The CDR3 has 16 amino acids. Looked up from germline, CDR1 is KGHDR and CDR2 is SFDVKD. CDR3 region: CATSDLKAGSNQPQHF. CDR3 in DNA: TGTGCCACCAGTGATTTGAAGGCGGGTAGCAATCAGCCCCAGCATTTT.

This clonotype was recorded a few times. This chain connects TRBV3-1 to TRBJ2-4; 8 bases match TRBD1. The length of the CDR3 is 15 residues. V dropped 3 bases and J dropped 0; count of bases not matched to a gene: 1. From germline, CDR1 is LGHDT and CDR2 YNNKEL (reference sequence). The CDR3 sequence: CASSHQGAAKNIQYF. The DNA of the CDR3 is TGTGCCAGCAGCCATCAGGGGGCAGCCAAAAACATTCAGTACTTC.

The J gene is TRBJ2-1, the V gene TRBV5-1; D might be TRBD1 (6 bases). CDR1 and CDR2 from the germline V gene are SGHRS and YFSETQ. The CDR3 spans 15 residues. The V gene lost 2 bases and the J gene lost 5 bases, with 14 bases spanning the gap. Here the CDR3 DNA reads TGCGCCAGCAGCTTACCGGGACAAACCCACAATGAGCAGTTCTTC. This translates into CASSLPGQTHNEQFF.